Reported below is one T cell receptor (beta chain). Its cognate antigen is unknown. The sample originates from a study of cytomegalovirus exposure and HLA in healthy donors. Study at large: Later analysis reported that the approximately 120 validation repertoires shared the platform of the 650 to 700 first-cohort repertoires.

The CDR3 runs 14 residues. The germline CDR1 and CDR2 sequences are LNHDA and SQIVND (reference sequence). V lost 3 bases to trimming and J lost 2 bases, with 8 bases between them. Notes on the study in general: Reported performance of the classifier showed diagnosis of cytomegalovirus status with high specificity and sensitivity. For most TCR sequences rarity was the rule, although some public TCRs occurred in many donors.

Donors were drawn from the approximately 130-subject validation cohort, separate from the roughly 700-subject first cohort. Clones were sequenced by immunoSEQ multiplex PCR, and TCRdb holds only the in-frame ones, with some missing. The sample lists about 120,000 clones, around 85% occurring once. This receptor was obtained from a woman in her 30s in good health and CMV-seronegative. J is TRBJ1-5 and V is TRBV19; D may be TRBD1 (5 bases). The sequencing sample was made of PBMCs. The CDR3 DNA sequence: TGTGCCAGTAGTATTTTAGGGGGCAATCAGCCCCAGCATTTT. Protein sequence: CASSILGGNQPQHF.